The clone carrying this TCR beta chain was seen a few times. These data originate in a study of blood T cell repertoires in COVID-19. Sequencing used immunoSEQ multiplex PCR; TCRdb keeps in-frame clones, though not all of them. Of over 200,000 clones listed, approximately 82% are singletons. The CDR3 has 17 residues. The source of this sequence is an elderly man with acute or convalescent COVID-19. Material: peripheral blood. The rearrangement uses TRBV21-1 and TRBJ1-2; the table's D call, TRBD1, has no DNA check behind it. TRBV21-1 is flagged as a pseudogene. This CDR3 is CASSKVSGWTGGDGYTF. Here the CDR3 DNA reads TGTGCCAGCAGCAAAGTGTCGGGGTGGACAGGGGGCGATGGCTACACCTTC.